This record concerns one T cell receptor (beta chain) sequence. The sample belongs to a study of siplizumab effects on memory and regulatory T cells. Assays captured approximately 100,000 TCR templates per sample. TCRdb keeps only in-frame clones here, not all; method: immunoSEQ multiplex PCR. The sample consists of 90,000 to 95,000 clones, around 97% of them appearing once. Germline V gene sequence: CDR1 MNHNY, CDR2 SVGAGI (reference sequence). This CDR3 has 13 amino acids. The trim removed 8 bases at V and 1 base at J, leaving 3 bases unmatched. This chain uses TRBV6-6 with TRBJ2-3, with 7 bases identical to TRBD2. The source is a human donor in good health. The sequenced material came from naive CD4+ T cells sorted from blood. The CDR3 reads CASLRGGTDTQYF. In DNA form, the CDR3 reads TGTGCCAGCCTACGGGGGGGCACAGATACGCAGTATTTT.